A single sample gave rise to the 9 T cell receptor beta chains below, sequenced in a study of CD8+ T cells in alopecia areata. Sequencing used cDNA as its template, made by extracting RNA and reverse transcribing it. Method: immunoSEQ multiplex PCR; TCRdb's copy keeps in-frame clones and lacks some. The sample lists 90,000 to 150,000 clones, around 56% occurring once. Treatment meaning: oral pan-JAK inhibitor, 5-10 mg twice daily. Source: CD4+ T cells sorted from blood, taken at week 4, from a patient treated with tofacitinib. Receptors originate from a human donor with alopecia areata.

This clone occurred a few times. This chain links TRBV10-1 with TRBJ2-1; 10 bases fit TRBD2. J was trimmed by 2 bases and V by 6 bases; bases with no gene match: 7. CDR1 WNHNN and CDR2 SYGVQD come from the germline V gene (reference sequence). The CDR3 is made up of 16 amino acids. CDR3 in amino acids: CASSDILAGAYNEQFF. CDR3 DNA: TGCGCCAGCAGCGACATTCTAGCGGGGGCCTACAATGAGCAGTTCTTC.

This clone was seen only a few times. The V call is TRBV19, the J call TRBJ1-1; no clear D. Germline values: CDR1 LNHDA, CDR2 SQIVND (reference sequence). V lost 2 bases and J lost 4, with 11 bases in between. The CDR3 runs 14 residues. CDR3 bases: TGTGCCAGTAGTATAAGATTCCAGTCCACTGAAGCTTTCTTT. Amino acid sequence: CASSIRFQSTEAFF.

This clone was picked up many times. The V call is TRBV30, the J call TRBJ2-1, with 9 bases fitting TRBD2. CDR3 length: 16 residues. V gave up 0 bases and J gave up 0 bases; unmatched junction bases: 3. CDR1 and CDR2 (germline): GTSNPN, SVGIG (reference sequence). The chain's CDR3 is CAWSVQGLASYNEQFF. The CDR3 DNA reads as TGTGCCTGGAGTGTACAGGGACTAGCCTCCTACAATGAGCAGTTCTTC.

This clone was seen a few times. The chain has TRBV5-1 and TRBJ2-7; 15 bases agree with TRBD2. V was pared by 0 bases and J by 7 bases, with 8 bases of the junction left unmatched. Germline CDR1 reads SGHRS; CDR2 reads YFSETQ. The CDR3 is 17 residues long. CDR3 coding DNA: TGCGCCAGCAGCTTGGTGGGGACTAGCGGGGGGACTAAGGAGCAGTACTTC. It specifies CASSLVGTSGGTKEQYF.

In regard to this clone: The sample has other DNA sequences that encode this CDR3 too. The chain uses TRBV5-1 and TRBJ2-7, with D unclear. The CDR3 sequence is 13 residues long. CDR1 is SGHRS and CDR2 is YFSETQ in the germline V gene. Trimming stripped 0 bases from V and 1 base from J, with 5 bases between. The CDR3 here is CASSLVRSYEQYF. The CDR3 bases are TGCGCCAGCAGCTTGGTACGGTCCTACGAGCAGTACTTC.

The rearrangement links TRBV2 to TRBJ2-7; D is ambiguous. The CDR3 consists of 13 residues. The germline V gene has CDR1 SNHLY and CDR2 FYNNEI. V gave up 10 bases and J gave up 2 bases, with 15 bases separating them. The CDR3 loop reads CATTQDPTYEQYF. CDR3 sequence (DNA): TGTGCCACCACCCAGGACCCAACCTACGAGCAGTACTTC.

CDR3 in DNA: TGTGCCAGCAGTGAAAGGACAGGGTCGAACACTGAAGCTTTCTTT. This sequence encodes CASSERTGSNTEAFF. The chain uses TRBV2 and TRBJ1-1, with TRBD1 matching 8 bases. This CDR3 has 15 amino acids. Trimming cost V 2 bases and J 1 base; bases outside gene matches: 3. The germline gives CDR1 SNHLY, CDR2 FYNNEI.

The count of this clone is one. The rearrangement uses TRBV9 and TRBJ2-1, with D maybe TRBD2 (6 bases). In germline, CDR1 is SGDLS, CDR2 YYNGEE. The V gene lost 0 bases and the J gene lost 7 bases, with 14 bases spanning the gap. The CDR3 totals 15 residues. CDR3 loop: CASSVAGDLGNEQFF. The CDR3 region has the DNA TGTGCCAGCAGCGTAGCGGGAGACCTGGGAAATGAGCAGTTCTTC.

The V call is TRBV6-1, the J call TRBJ1-2; TRBD1 matches 7 bases. The germline CDR1 and CDR2 sequences are MNHNS and SASEGT. This CDR3 has 14 residues. Trimming took 2 bases from V and 3 from J; bases not matched to a gene: 3. CDR3: CASSERDSYYGYTF. The DNA of the CDR3 is TGTGCCAGCAGTGAACGGGACAGTTACTATGGCTACACCTTC.